This T cell receptor (beta chain) came from a study of blood T cell repertoires in COVID-19. Study as a whole: Samples of COVID-19 (acute and convalescent) were obtained from the United States, Italy and Spain.

In the source study's methods: Amplification from reference gene primers served as the basis for estimated nucleated cell counts. Assay used: immunoSEQ multiplex PCR; TCRdb lists only in-frame clones, some missing. D and trimming were read from the DNA, whereas the V and J calls and clone size are those reported in that table. Here the sample spans about 260,000 clones, under 90% being singletons. The ends lost 4 bases at V and 11 bases at J; junction bases unmatched: 8. Germline CDR1 and CDR2: SGHVS and FQNEAQ. The CDR3 has 13 amino acids. The chain couples TRBV7-8 to TRBJ1-1, with TRBD1 matching over 9 bases. The sample taken for sequencing was peripheral blood. This sequence was found in a human donor in a cohort sampled during active COVID-19. CDR3 region: CASSYVQGAGAFF. CDR3 nucleotides: TGTGCCAGCAGCTATGTACAGGGGGCTGGCGCTTTCTTT.